What follows are 31 T cell receptor beta chains derived from one specimen sequenced in a study of blood T cell repertoires in COVID-19. Sequencing was performed with immunoSEQ multiplex PCR; in TCRdb, only in-frame clones are kept and a portion is missing. The table lists 100,000 to 150,000 clones, around 88% of them singletons. The sequenced sample consisted of peripheral blood. The source is a human donor in a cohort sampled during active COVID-19.

The V gene is TRBV6-1, the J gene TRBJ2-3, with D hard to call. V lost 2 bases and J 1 base, leaving 16 bases between the germline ends. CDR1 and CDR2 from the germline V gene are MNHNS and SASEGT. The CDR3 extends over 17 amino acids. Here the CDR3 reads CASSESATIKGTDTQYF. CDR3 nucleotide sequence: TGTGCCAGCAGTGAAAGCGCAACCATTAAGGGCACAGATACGCAGTATTTT.

V gene TRBV2 combines with J gene TRBJ2-1; perhaps TRBD2 as D (5 bases). With 6 bases removed from V and 4 bases from J, the gap between germline ends came to 10 bases. The germline CDR1 and CDR2 sequences are SNHLY and FYNNEI. The CDR3 has 13 residues. CDR3 amino acids: CASRITGYNEQFF. Here the CDR3 DNA reads TGTGCCAGCAGGATCACGGGGTACAATGAGCAGTTCTTC.

This clone was recorded once. V and J are TRBV5-4 and TRBJ2-1; TRBD2 might be the D (6 bases). The CDR3 is 15 residues long. Germline CDR1 reads SGHNT; CDR2 reads YYREEE (reference sequence). V lost 6 bases and J lost 4, with 17 bases in between. In nucleotides, the CDR3 is TGTGCCAGCACCGGAGCGGGCCGCTATTACAATGAGCAGTTCTTC. Protein sequence: CASTGAGRYYNEQFF.

This rearrangement joins TRBV7-2 to TRBJ2-7; 9 bases are shared with TRBD2. This CDR3 has 16 residues. J lost 5 bases, V lost 4 bases, and 12 bases had no gene match. The germline gives CDR1 SGHTA, CDR2 FQGNSA. This CDR3 is CASSSGGAGGPHEQYF. The CDR3 DNA reads TGTGCCAGCAGCTCAGGCGGGGCGGGAGGGCCCCACGAGCAGTACTTC.

The V call is TRBV6-4, the J call TRBJ2-3; the D gene is possibly TRBD1 (6 bases). Germline V gene lookup returns CDR1 MRHNA and CDR2 SNTAGT. The CDR3 runs to 12 residues. V shed 5 bases and J shed 6 bases, with 9 bases lying between them. CDR3 protein: CASSLQGDTQYF. The CDR3 DNA reads TGTGCCAGCAGTCTCCAGGGGGATACGCAGTATTTT.

V gene TRBV7-9 combines with J gene TRBJ2-3, with 7 bases that match TRBD1. The CDR3 is 15 residues long. V lost 4 bases and J lost 2; bases outside the gene matches: 6. Germline V gene sequence: CDR1 SEHNR, CDR2 FQNEAQ (reference sequence). The CDR3 nucleotides read TGTGCCAGCAGCTCACAGGGGACAAACACAGATACGCAGTATTTT. Its translation is CASSSQGTNTDTQYF. Variable domain in full (rest from reference TRBV7-9 and TRBJ2-3): DTGVSQNPRHKITKRGQNVTFRCDPISEHNRLYWYRQTLGQGPEFLTYFQNEAQLEKSRLLSDRFSAERPKGSFSTLEIQRTEQGDSAMYLCASSSQGTNTDTQYFGPGTRLTVL.

The chain has TRBV14 and TRBJ2-3; D perhaps matches TRBD1 (6 bases). The V end was cut by 4 bases, the J end by 4 bases, with 12 bases between. Germline V gene data show CDR1 as SGHDN and CDR2 as FVKESK. The CDR3 length is 14 residues. The CDR3 region has the DNA TGTGCCAGCAGCCTCTCAGGGGTCCCAGATACGCAGTATTTT. Its translation is CASSLSGVPDTQYF.

The rearrangement joins TRBV24-1 to TRBJ2-3; possible D gene TRBD1, 5 bases. V was trimmed by 7 bases and J by 2 bases, leaving 15 bases between them. The length of the CDR3 is 15 residues. Germline CDR1 KGHDR, CDR2 SFDVKD. The CDR3 nucleotides are TGTGCCACCAGCCCTACAGGAAAAATCACAGATACGCAGTATTTT. The encoded protein is CATSPTGKITDTQYF.

V is TRBV28 and J is TRBJ2-7; tentatively, D is TRBD2 (6 bases). V shed 6 bases and J shed 0 bases, with 21 bases lying between them. This CDR3 has 17 amino acids. Germline CDR1 and CDR2: MDHEN and SYDVKM. This CDR3 reads CASSLGGRGTSSYEQYF. CDR3 bases: TGTGCCAGCAGCCTAGGTGGACGGGGGACCTCCTCCTACGAGCAGTACTTC.

The genes are TRBV2 and TRBJ2-5; 10 nucleotides align to TRBD1. V was clipped by 7 bases and J by 5 bases; unmatched bases: 7. CDR3 size: 14 residues. Looked up from germline, CDR1 is SNHLY and CDR2 is FYNNEI. Written as DNA, the CDR3 is TGTGCCAGCACTCCGGGACAGGGGTGGGAGACCCAGTACTTC. Translation: CASTPGQGWETQYF.

The rearrangement joins TRBV9 to TRBJ2-3; D unresolved. The V end lost 0 bases, the J end lost 0 bases, and 8 bases lay between the germline ends. From germline, CDR1 is SGDLS and CDR2 YYNGEE. The CDR3 sequence is 15 residues long. The CDR3 DNA follows: TGTGCCAGCAGCGTAGGAAGCGCGAGCACAGATACGCAGTATTTT. Residues: CASSVGSASTDTQYF.

This clone has a single count. The chain uses TRBV11-1 and TRBJ2-3; the D is unclear. Germline V gives CDR1 SGHAT, CDR2 FQDESV (reference sequence). The CDR3 has 14 residues. The germline V and J ends were trimmed by 2 bases and 1 base, with 7 bases remaining between them. The CDR3 sequence is CASSLSYGTDTQYF. The CDR3 region has the DNA TGTGCCAGCAGCTTAAGCTACGGCACAGATACGCAGTATTTT.

This chain joins TRBV5-4 and TRBJ2-7, with 7 bases matching TRBD2. This CDR3 spans 11 amino acids. After removal of 5 bases from V and 6 bases from J, the junction contained 2 bases not matched to a gene. In germline, CDR1 is SGHNT, CDR2 YYREEE (reference sequence). The CDR3 DNA reads TGTGCCAGCAGTGGGGGGGGCGAGCAGTACTTC. It codes for CASSGGGEQYF.

This chain uses TRBV18 with TRBJ2-2, with 8 bases that match TRBD2. The V and J ends lost 1 base and 5 bases, in that order; junction bases with no gene match: 6. Per the germline V gene, CDR1 is KGHSH and CDR2 is LQKENI. The CDR3 has 16 amino acids. This CDR3 is CASSPRAGVHTGELFF. CDR3 DNA sequence: TGTGCCAGCTCACCACGAGCGGGAGTGCATACCGGGGAGCTGTTTTTT.

The sample holds a few counts of this clone. V gene TRBV6-6 combines with J gene TRBJ1-2; D is unclear. Looked up from germline, CDR1 is MNHNY and CDR2 is SVGAGI (reference sequence). CDR3 length: 15 amino acids. Trimming left V 4 bases short and J 4 bases short, with 16 bases between. CDR3 DNA sequence: TGTGCCAGCAGTTCTCAGTCGTCGGGGAGCTATGGCTACACCTTC. Translating gives CASSSQSSGSYGYTF.

This clone was seen only once. The V and J genes are TRBV5-6 and TRBJ2-4, with TRBD2 matching 12 bases. The V and J ends lost 2 bases and 8 bases, in that order; junction bases with no gene match: 5. CDR3 length: 15 amino acids. CDR1 SGHDT and CDR2 YYEEEE come from the germline V gene. CDR3 in DNA: TGTGCCAGCAGCTTCCAGACTAGCGGGAGACACATTCAGTACTTC. As protein: CASSFQTSGRHIQYF.

The genes are TRBV20-1 and TRBJ1-5; 8 bases align to TRBD1. With V trimmed by 5 bases and J by 7 bases, 7 bases remained unmatched. The V gene's germline CDR1 is DFQATT and CDR2 SNEGSKA (reference sequence). The CDR3 loop spans 13 amino acids. The CDR3 DNA follows: TGCAGTGCTGGTGGACAGGGAAGCCAGCCCCAGCATTTT. Residues: CSAGGQGSQPQHF.

The chain carries TRBV6-6 and TRBJ2-7, with D perhaps TRBD1 (6 bases). V shed 6 bases and J shed 5 bases, with 14 bases lying between them. The CDR3 has 13 residues. The germline gives CDR1 MNHNY, CDR2 SVGAGI (reference sequence). The CDR3 is CASRQQGYDEQYF. Here the CDR3 DNA reads TGTGCCAGCAGGCAACAGGGTTACGACGAGCAGTACTTC.

The chain employs TRBV28 and TRBJ2-3, with TRBD2 matching over 9 bases. Germline V gives CDR1 MDHEN, CDR2 SYDVKM. The CDR3 has 16 residues. V shed 5 bases, J shed 0 bases, and the junction held 6 bases outside the gene matches. As DNA, the CDR3 is TGTGCCAGCAGTCTTTTAGCGGGAGCTAGCACAGATACGCAGTATTTT. Amino acids: CASSLLAGASTDTQYF.

The chain uses TRBV6-2 or TRBV6-3 and TRBJ2-1, with D perhaps TRBD2 (6 bases). CDR1 is MNHEY and CDR2 is SVGEGT in the germline V gene. This CDR3 is built from 13 residues. Between the trimmed V and J ends, which lost 2 bases and 7 bases, there was a span of 9 bases. CDR3 bases: TGTGCCAGCAGTTACACCGGACTAAATGAGCAGTTCTTC. Translation gives CASSYTGLNEQFF.

This chain joins TRBV4-3 and TRBJ1-4; 8 nucleotides agree with TRBD1. With 3 bases clipped from V and 3 bases from J, the junction kept 0 bases outside the gene matches. CDR3 length: 14 amino acids. Germline V gives CDR1 LGHNA, CDR2 YSLEER. DNA for the CDR3: TGCGCCAGCAGCCAGGACAGGGCTAATGAAAAACTGTTTTTT. Its protein product is CASSQDRANEKLFF.

The rearrangement uses TRBV5-1 and TRBJ1-6, with D maybe TRBD1 (6 bases). In germline, CDR1 is SGHRS, CDR2 YFSETQ. The ends were cut back, 4 bases at V and 9 bases at J, with 11 bases in the middle. CDR3 length: 13 residues. DNA of the CDR3: TGCGCCAGCAGCCTGGCAGGGGTTTCACCCCTCCACTTT. Its translation is CASSLAGVSPLHF.

This sequence joins TRBV7-6 and TRBJ2-7; possibly TRBD2 for D (5 bases). Trimming removed 1 base at V and 0 bases at J, with 16 bases between. Germline assignment: CDR1 SGHVS and CDR2 FNYEAQ. The CDR3 totals 17 residues. CDR3 coding DNA: TGTGCCAGCAGCTTAGGGGCACGGGGTGGACGCTCCTACGAGCAGTACTTC. Its translation: CASSLGARGGRSYEQYF.

V and J are TRBV4-1 and TRBJ2-7; TRBD2 aligns across 8 bases. The CDR3 consists of 13 residues. Germline CDR1 is MGHRA and CDR2 is YSYEKL. Losses at the gene ends were 2 bases for V and 4 bases for J; bases not matched to a gene: 1. The CDR3 coding sequence is TGCGCCAGCAGCCAAACTAGCGGATACGAGCAGTACTTC. Encoded protein: CASSQTSGYEQYF.

This clone was observed a handful of times. The V call is TRBV12-3 or TRBV12-4, the J call TRBJ2-1; D gene unclear. CDR3 length: 12 amino acids. V shed 3 bases and J shed 7 bases, with 7 bases lying between them. The CDR3, as DNA: TGTGCCAGCAGTTTTTTTCCGAATGAGCAGTTCTTC. Amino acid sequence: CASSFFPNEQFF.

This chain links TRBV4-1 with TRBJ2-3; 7 bases line up with TRBD1. There are 18 residues in the CDR3. Germline CDR1 is MGHRA and CDR2 is YSYEKL. Unmatched junction bases numbered 11, after V lost 0 bases and J lost 2 bases. CDR3 loop: CASSQDPPGQLNTDTQYF. CDR3 coding DNA: TGCGCCAGCAGCCAAGACCCCCCGGGACAGCTTAACACAGATACGCAGTATTTT.

This clone showed up just once. V is TRBV5-8 and J is TRBJ2-3, with 9 bases that match TRBD2. This CDR3 has 16 amino acids. In germline, CDR1 is SGHTS, CDR2 YDEGEE. V shed 4 bases and J 5 bases; nucleotides not matched to a gene: 11. The DNA of the CDR3 is TGTGCCAGCAGCCGCGGGAGGGCCAGTGTAGGAGATACGCAGTATTTT. This gives the protein CASSRGRASVGDTQYF.

This clone has a single count. The chain links TRBV19 to TRBJ2-5, with 8 bases matching TRBD2. Germline V gene data show CDR1 as LNHDA and CDR2 as SQIVND (reference sequence). The CDR3 loop spans 20 amino acids. Unmatched junction bases numbered 20, after V lost 0 bases and J lost 5 bases. The CDR3 reads CASSIDRLGMGSGKRETQYF. DNA for the CDR3: TGTGCCAGTAGTATAGATCGTCTGGGGATGGGTAGCGGGAAGCGGGAGACCCAGTACTTC.

In nucleotides, the CDR3 is TGTGCCAGCAGCTATGCGGGAAACTACGAGCAGTACTTC. Translation: CASSYAGNYEQYF. The J gene is TRBJ2-7, the V gene TRBV11-3, with D tentatively TRBD2 (6 bases). The CDR3 covers 13 residues. CDR1 and CDR2 from the germline V gene are SGHNT and YENEEA. The V gene lost 4 bases and the J gene lost 3 bases, with 10 bases spanning the gap.

V usage is TRBV19 and J usage is TRBJ1-4; D may be TRBD1 (6 bases). The CDR3 totals 14 residues. Between the trimmed V and J ends, which lost 5 bases and 5 bases, there was a span of 12 bases. CDR1 is LNHDA and CDR2 is SQIVND in the germline V gene (reference sequence). The CDR3 reads CASSRSGENEKLFF. As DNA, the CDR3 is TGTGCCAGTAGTCGGTCAGGGGAAAATGAAAAACTGTTTTTT.

This clone was observed once. The V and J genes are TRBV3-1 (or the pseudogene TRBV3-2) and TRBJ2-3, with D perhaps matching TRBD1 (6 bases). The CDR3 extends over 17 amino acids. The V gene's germline CDR1 is LGHDT and CDR2 YNNKEL (reference sequence). Trimming stripped 0 bases from V and 4 bases from J, with 17 bases between. The DNA for the CDR3 is TGTGCCAGCAGCCAAGAAACGAGCAGCCAGGGGCCAGATACGCAGTATTTT. Translating gives CASSQETSSQGPDTQYF.